This record concerns one T cell receptor beta chain sequence. The antigen is unknown. Donors comprised only Caucasian adults living in Nashville, Tennessee. The sample originates from a study of shared clonotypes between healthy human individuals. As for the study in general: CD4 naive and CD4 memory each took three plates per donor, while CD8 naive took two and CD8 memory one.

V lost 4 bases, J lost 7 bases, and 7 bases stayed unmatched. Germline V CDR1 and CDR2: SGHRS, YFSETQ. The CDR3 runs 15 residues. Whole-study findings and limits: Naive CD4 clonotype sharing across several donors was about 5%.

Sorted-subset replicate PCRs used around 200 ng of genomic DNA. This amount corresponded to about 30,000 T cell genomes. Measured with immunoSEQ multiplex PCR; TCRdb has only the in-frame clones, and not every one. The data contain around 2,000,000 clones, roughly 95% of them singletons. The chain is built from TRBV5-1 and TRBJ1-4; 10 positions agree with TRBD1. The source material was naive CD4+ T cells sorted from blood. Subset reported: CD45RA+ positively selected. The TCR originated in a man between 18 and 35 years old in good health. CDR3 in amino acids: CASSPADRGFEKLFF. The CDR3, as DNA: TGCGCCAGCAGCCCAGCGGACAGGGGGTTTGAAAAACTGTTTTTT. Combining the CDR3 with reference TRBV5-1 and TRBJ1-4 gives the whole variable domain KAGVTQTPRYLIKTRGQQVTLSCSPISGHRSVSWYQQTPGQGLQFLFEYFSETQRNKGNFPGRFSGRQFSNSRSEMNVSTLELGDSALYLCASSPADRGFEKLFFGSGTQLSVL.